This is a list of T cell receptor beta chains from one sample in a study of cytomegalovirus exposure and HLA in healthy donors. Profiling relied on immunoSEQ multiplex PCR, and the TCRdb table lists in-frame clones only, not all of them. The sample shows about 140,000 clones, more than 60% of them seen only once. Sequencing was carried out using PBMCs. The receptor set was obtained from a woman in her sixties or seventies in good health and CMV-seronegative. The CDR3 runs from the conserved cysteine through the conserved F or W.

V	CDR3
TRBV7-2	CASSLTGGDEKLFF
TRBV5-4	CASSWPGTGSYEQFF
TRBV18	CASSPRSGNEKLFF
TRBV6-5	CASSSLREQFF
TRBV6-4	CASSPGTSGTITGELFF
TRBV7-2	CASSFSSRLADNEQFF
TRBV28	CATSPQTRVDEQYF
TRBV6-5	CASSYSETFTGELFF
TRBV7-2	CASSPQAGGGDTQYF
TRBV7-8	CASSLAWTGADTQYF
TRBV9	CASSGSGTGFGYTF
TRBV7-2	CASSLGLRGLGELFF
TRBV27	CASKSGQGLFDTQYF
TRBV5-4	CASSPLGLAGGRDGELFF
TRBV27	CASRHRQGTNEKLFF
TRBV25-1	CASSGGTGRNREQYF
TRBV11-3	CASSLSSGVTEAFF
TRBV27	CASSSGDRGWNTEAFF
TRBV19	CASSGYRSSGNTIYF
TRBV13	CASSLPGTPTIQYF
TRBV19	CASSIAGLGSNQPQHF
TRBV11-2	CASSSRDSSTDTQYF
TRBV6-1	CASSDRQGNSPLHF
TRBV6-5	CASSREGEGRNIQYF
TRBV6-1	CASSEQGTQPAYGYTF
TRBV7-9	CASSAGQRETQYF
TRBV11-2	CASSLWVWAGGTENTEAFF
TRBV19	CASSRGGSGNTIYF
TRBV28	CASKSEGTNYGYTF
TRBV7-2	CASSLGRTGRRNSPLHF
TRBV7-2	CASSLKGLAYEQYF
TRBV15	CATSVMFSTGELFF
TRBV5-1	CASKATTRSSTGELFF
TRBV5-4	CASTPNRDTEAFF
TRBV19	CASSIDAALRYSGNTIYF
TRBV27	CASSHGGSYEQYF
TRBV5-1	CASSIRTSVDNEQFF
TRBV19	CASSMSSGQETQYF
TRBV7-2	CASSTGTPTDTQYF
TRBV6-4	CASSEVREERFGEQYF
TRBV4-1	CASSQEQGANYGYTF
TRBV5-1	CASSPLAGGLGDTQYF
TRBV5-1	CASSGGTTPNNEQFF
TRBV18	CASSPRAGGFEQFF